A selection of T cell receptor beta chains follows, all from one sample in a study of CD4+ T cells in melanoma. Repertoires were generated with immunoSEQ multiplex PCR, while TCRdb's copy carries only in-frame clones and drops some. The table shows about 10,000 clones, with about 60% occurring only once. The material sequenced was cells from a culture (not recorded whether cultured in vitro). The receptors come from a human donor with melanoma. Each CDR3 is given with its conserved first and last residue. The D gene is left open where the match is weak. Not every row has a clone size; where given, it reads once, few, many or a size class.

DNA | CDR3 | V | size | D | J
TGCGCCAGCCGGGGACTAGCGGGGGAAACTGGTGAGCAGTTCTTC | CASRGLAGETGEQFF | TRBV5-1 | - | TRBD2 | TRBJ2-1
TGTGCCAGCAGCCGATCACAGGGGGGCGAGCAGTTCTTC | CASSRSQGGEQFF | TRBV7-8 | - | TRBD1 | TRBJ2-1
TGTGCCAGCAGTTCTACAGGGATAGAGCAGTACTTC | CASSSTGIEQYF | TRBV11-1 | - | - | TRBJ2-7
TGCAGCGTTGAAGGGGGAGCGTGGGTAGAGACCCAGTACTTC | CSVEGGAWVETQYF | TRBV29-1 | - | - | TRBJ2-5
TGTGCCAGCAGACAGTTTTCAGACTCCTACGAGCAGTACTTC | CASRQFSDSYEQYF | TRBV7-9 | once | - | TRBJ2-7
TGTGCCAGTAGCCCCGATTACAGCTATGGCTACACCTTC | CASSPDYSYGYTF | TRBV19 | medium-sized | - | TRBJ1-2
TGTGCCAGTAGTGACGGGACACCCGCTAATGAAAAACTGTTTTTT | CASSDGTPANEKLFF | TRBV19 | - | - | TRBJ1-4
TGTGCCAGCAGCTTAGCGCAGGGCACTGAAGCTTTCTTT | CASSLAQGTEAFF | TRBV7-9 | - | - | TRBJ1-1
TGTGCCAGCAGCCTCGGACGGAGCTCTGGAAACACCATATATTTT | CASSLGRSSGNTIYF | TRBV5-6 | - | - | TRBJ1-3
TGTGCCTGGAAGACCGCAGGGGGGATCAGCCCCCAGCATTTT | CAWKTAGGISPQHF | TRBV30 | few | TRBD1 | TRBJ1-5
TGCGCCAGCAGCGTGGACAGGGCTAGTGGCTACACCTTC | CASSVDRASGYTF | TRBV10-2 | medium-sized | TRBD1 | TRBJ1-2
TGTGCCATCAGTGAGGATCATACAGGGGGAGGGGAGCAGTACTTC | CAISEDHTGGGEQYF | TRBV10-3 | - | - | TRBJ2-7
TGTGCCAGCAGCTTTGGTGGCGACGGGGAGCTGTTTTTT | CASSFGGDGELFF | TRBV11-3 | - | - | TRBJ2-2
TGCGCCAGCAGCTTGGGTCAGATCTACGAGCAGTACTTC | CASSLGQIYEQYF | TRBV5-1 | - | - | TRBJ2-7
TGCGCCAGCAGCTTCCTAGCGGGGAGCTCCTACAATGAGCAGTTCTTC | CASSFLAGSSYNEQFF | TRBV5-1 | - | TRBD2 | TRBJ2-1
TGTGCCAGCAGCTTAGATCTACCAGGGCCATACTCCTACGAGCAGTACTTC | CASSLDLPGPYSYEQYF | TRBV11-2 | - | - | TRBJ2-7
TGTGCCAGCAGCTCTACCGGGGGCGCCGGAAACACCATATATTTT | CASSSTGGAGNTIYF | TRBV11-2 | - | - | TRBJ1-3
TGTGCCAGCAGCCACCCTCGGCAACAGACAGGGGGTAGTGGCTACACCTTC | CASSHPRQQTGGSGYTF | TRBV7-9 | - | TRBD1 | TRBJ1-2
TGTGCCACGGGGGCTAATCGTGAAAAACTGTTTTTT | CATGANREKLFF | TRBV6-6 | once | - | TRBJ1-4
TGTGCCAGCAGAACCACCCTGAATCAGCCCCAGCATTTT | CASRTTLNQPQHF | TRBV6-1 | - | - | TRBJ1-5
TGTGCCAGCAGTTTAAAGCAGGGGGCAGATACGCAGTATTTT | CASSLKQGADTQYF | TRBV27 | - | TRBD1 | TRBJ2-3
TGTGCCACCAGCAGAGATGTGGGCTTCTCTGGGGCCAACGTCCTGACTTTC | CATSRDVGFSGANVLTF | TRBV15 | few | - | TRBJ2-6
TGCAGCGTGCACCCCGGACAGGGGTTGGCAGATACGCAGTATTTT | CSVHPGQGLADTQYF | TRBV29-1 | - | TRBD1 | TRBJ2-3
TGTGCCAGCAGCCCGAACAGAGGTCAGGGAGGGGAGCTGTTTTTT | CASSPNRGQGGELFF | TRBV7-9 | few | - | TRBJ2-2
TGTGCCAGCACTAGGTCCCCCCTGGGGGCTTTCTTT | CASTRSPLGAFF | TRBV2 | - | - | TRBJ1-1
TGTGCCAGCAGTGACTCCGGGACAGGGGACGGGGGCTACACCTTC | CASSDSGTGDGGYTF | TRBV6-1 | - | TRBD1 | TRBJ1-2
TGTGCCAGCTCACCGGGGGTCGGGCAGCCCCAGCATTTT | CASSPGVGQPQHF | TRBV18 | - | - | TRBJ1-5
TGTGCCAGCAGCACCGGGGGTTCTGGGGAGACCCAGTACTTC | CASSTGGSGETQYF | TRBV7-9 | few | - | TRBJ2-5
TGTGCCAGCTCACCAAACCAGGGCCAAGGAGGCTACACCTTC | CASSPNQGQGGYTF | TRBV18 | - | - | TRBJ1-2
TGCAGTGCTAGAGTTGGCTATGGCTACACCTTC | CSARVGYGYTF | TRBV20-1 | few | - | TRBJ1-2
TGTGCCAGCAGCTTTAACGGGGGGACAGATACGCAGTATTTT | CASSFNGGTDTQYF | TRBV7-2 | - | TRBD2 | TRBJ2-3
TGTGCTAGGGTCCCCCGGGACAGGGTCCTACGTAAAAGCAATCAGCCCCAGCATTTT | CARVPRDRVLRKSNQPQHF | TRBV12-5 | few | TRBD1 | TRBJ1-5
TGCGCCAGCAGCCAAGAGCGCGGCTTCGTTGCAACTAATGAAAAACTGTTTTTT | CASSQERGFVATNEKLFF | TRBV4-1 | - | - | TRBJ1-4
TGTGCCAGCAGCTTATCCGGGGCGGGAAACACCATATATTTT | CASSLSGAGNTIYF | TRBV5-4 | - | - | TRBJ1-3
TGTGCCAGTAGTATCCAGGGAAGAGAGACCCAGTACTTC | CASSIQGRETQYF | TRBV19 | - | - | TRBJ2-5
TGTGCCAGCAGGCCCCAGGGGGTCTACGAGCAGTACTTC | CASRPQGVYEQYF | TRBV14 | - | TRBD1 | TRBJ2-7
TGTGCCAGCAGCGTAGCTAGTGGAGGGACCCCCACAGATACGCAGTATTTT | CASSVASGGTPTDTQYF | TRBV9 | - | - | TRBJ2-3
TGTGCCTGGATCCGACAGAGACGAACTGAAGCTTTCTTT | CAWIRQRRTEAFF | TRBV30 | few | - | TRBJ1-1
TGTGCCAGCAGCTTTGTCCCGGGGGACAGACAGAAACCAGCAATATACACGAACACCGGGGAGCTGTTTTTT | CASSFVPGDRQKPAIYTNTGELFF | TRBV12-1 | - | - | TRBJ2-2
TGTGCCAGCAGCTTGTGGATCCGGACAGGGGGCATCGAGACCCAGTACTTC | CASSLWIRTGGIETQYF | TRBV5-4 | - | TRBD1 | TRBJ2-5
TGTGCCAGCAGCCAAGCGACTAGCGGGGGGACCGGGGAGCTGTTTTTT | CASSQATSGGTGELFF | TRBV4-2 | - | TRBD2 | TRBJ2-2
TGTGCCAGCAGCCTGGTTAAGGTTTCAACGGGGGAGCTGTTTTTT | CASSLVKVSTGELFF | TRBV11-2 | - | - | TRBJ2-2